What follows are 7 T cell receptor beta chains derived from one specimen sequenced in a study of blood T cell repertoires in COVID-19. TCRdb's table, derived via immunoSEQ multiplex PCR, lists solely in-frame clones and lacks some. The table lists 250,000 to 350,000 clones, roughly 86% of them singletons. Sequenced: PBMCs or T cells enriched from blood (not recorded which). The receptors come from a woman in her fifties or sixties who had been exposed to COVID-19.

This sequence joins TRBV7-9 and TRBJ2-5, with TRBD2 identical over 10 bases. This CDR3 spans 17 amino acids. Unmatched junction bases numbered 12, after V lost 5 bases and J lost 3 bases. Germline values: CDR1 SEHNR, CDR2 FQNEAQ (reference sequence). CDR3 region: CASSRLPIAGGKETQYF. The CDR3 DNA is TGTGCCAGCAGCAGGCTTCCTATAGCGGGGGGTAAAGAGACCCAGTACTTC. The full variable domain, its missing parts supplied by reference TRBV7-9 and TRBJ2-5, is DTGVSQNPRHKITKRGQNVTFRCDPISEHNRLYWYRQTLGQGPEFLTYFQNEAQLEKSRLLSDRFSAERPKGSFSTLEIQRTEQGDSAMYLCASSRLPIAGGKETQYFGPGTRLLVL.

The rearrangement joins TRBV19 to TRBJ2-2, with 7 bases aligning to TRBD2. Germline V gene lookup returns CDR1 LNHDA and CDR2 SQIVND (reference sequence). J gave up 1 base and V 3 bases, and 2 bases lay outside the gene matches. The CDR3 extends over 15 amino acids. CDR3 amino acids: CASSIGGGNTGELFF. The CDR3 bases are TGTGCCAGTAGTATCGGCGGGGGGAACACCGGGGAGCTGTTTTTT. The entire variable domain, with the rest obtained from reference TRBV19 and TRBJ2-2, is as follows: DGGITQSPKYLFRKEGQNVTLSCEQNLNHDAMYWYRQDPGQGLRLIYYSQIVNDFQKGDIAEGYSVSREKKESFPLTVTSAQKNPTAFYLCASSIGGGNTGELFFGEGSRLTVL.

CDR3 sequence reads: CASSPQGANQETQYF. Written as DNA, the CDR3 is TGTGCCAGCTCACCACAGGGGGCGAACCAAGAGACCCAGTACTTC. The V and J genes are TRBV18 and TRBJ2-5, with 7 bases that match TRBD1. The germline V gene encodes CDR1 KGHSH and CDR2 LQKENI. J lost 0 bases, V lost 1 base, and 2 bases had no gene match. This CDR3 contains 15 residues.

V is TRBV5-4 and J is TRBJ2-5; D possibly corresponds to TRBD2 (6 bases). Per the germline V gene, CDR1 is SGHNT and CDR2 is YYREEE (reference sequence). Deletions cut 4 bases from V and 5 bases from J, with 18 bases between. CDR3 size: 15 residues. The CDR3 DNA reads TGTGCCAGCAGCCCGGTCGGGGGAATCATGGAGACCCAGTACTTC. This codes for CASSPVGGIMETQYF.

This chain links TRBV7-6 with TRBJ1-5, with TRBD1 identical over 8 bases. Germline lookup yields CDR1 SGHVS and CDR2 FNYEAQ. With V trimmed by 5 bases and J by 6 bases, 6 bases remained unmatched. This CDR3 is 14 amino acids long. The CDR3, as DNA: TGTGCCAGCAGCCCCGACAGGGGCCGTCAGCCCCAGCATTTT. This gives the protein CASSPDRGRQPQHF.

The V gene is TRBV3-1 (or the pseudogene TRBV3-2), the J gene TRBJ2-1; maybe TRBD1 (6 bases). The CDR3 runs 16 residues. Germline loops: CDR1 LGHDT, CDR2 YNNKEL (reference sequence). V lost 2 bases and J 0 bases, leaving 11 bases between the germline ends. For the CDR3, the DNA is TGTGCCAGCAGCCAATCGAGGGGGAGCTCCTACAATGAGCAGTTCTTC. As protein: CASSQSRGSSYNEQFF.

V is TRBV7-8 and J is TRBJ2-7, with 8 bases fitting TRBD2. Germline V gives CDR1 SGHVS, CDR2 FQNEAQ. V gave up 1 base and J gave up 2 bases; unmatched junction bases: 4. The length of the CDR3 is 15 residues. The CDR3 nucleotides read TGTGCCAGCAGCTTAGTGTTAGCGGGGCCCTACGAGCAGTACTTC. Its translation is CASSLVLAGPYEQYF.